These 13 T cell receptor beta chains originate from one sample sequenced in a study of cytomegalovirus exposure and HLA in healthy donors. The PCR contained 60 Vbeta and 13 Jbeta primers. The table came from immunoSEQ multiplex PCR; TCRdb's copy has only in-frame clones and leaves some out. The data hold almost 65,000 clones, with over 70% observed a single time. The sequenced sample was PBMCs. These receptors came from a male donor in good health and CMV-seropositive.

This clone was seen once. The chain joins TRBV7-2 to TRBJ2-5; 8 positions match TRBD2. Germline CDR1 and CDR2: SGHTA and FQGNSA. The CDR3 sequence is 16 residues long. The V segment lost 0 bases and the J segment 1 base; nucleotides outside the gene matches: 4. In nucleotides, the CDR3 is TGTGCCAGCAGCTTAGCTCCCAGCGGGGGCCAAGAGACCCAGTACTTC. Protein sequence: CASSLAPSGGQETQYF.

This chain links TRBV9 with TRBJ2-2; D may be TRBD1 (7 bases). CDR1 is SGDLS and CDR2 is YYNGEE in the germline V gene. V was shortened by 1 base and J by 6 bases, with 13 bases between the two germline ends. This CDR3 contains 15 residues. CDR3 sequence (DNA): TGTGCCAGCAGCGTACGGCAGGGGGAGGCCGGGGAGCTGTTTTTT. Translated, it gives CASSVRQGEAGELFF.

The V and J genes are TRBV2 and TRBJ2-1; 7 nucleotides align to TRBD2. CDR1 and CDR2 (germline): SNHLY, FYNNEI. V was clipped by 9 bases and J by 14 bases; unmatched bases: 16. The CDR3 contains 13 residues. Here the CDR3 DNA reads TGTGCCAGGCAGTTAAAAGCGGGGCCCGGGGAGTTCTTC. It is translated as CARQLKAGPGEFF. The full variable domain, in which reference TRBV2 and TRBJ2-1 provide the parts outside the CDR3, is EPEVTQTPSHQVTQMGQEVILRCVPISNHLYFYWYRQILGQKVEFLVSFYNNEISEKSEIFDDQFSVERPDGSNFTLKIRSTKLEDSAMYFCARQLKAGPGEFFGPGTRLTVL.

The V gene is TRBV5-4, the J gene TRBJ2-3, with TRBD2 identical over 14 bases. Germline CDR1 reads SGHNT; CDR2 reads YYREEE (reference sequence). Unmatched junction bases numbered 5, after V lost 2 bases and J lost 3 bases. This CDR3 spans 17 amino acids. CDR3 coding DNA: TGTGCCAGCAGCTTCGGACTAGCGGGGGGTTTGACAGATACGCAGTATTTT. Residues: CASSFGLAGGLTDTQYF.

The sample holds a few counts of this clone. The rearrangement links TRBV6-1 to TRBJ1-3; D remains unclear. The CDR3 contains 17 residues. Trimming stripped 3 bases from V and 0 bases from J, with 15 bases between. The V gene's germline CDR1 is MNHNS and CDR2 SASEGT. CDR3 sequence reads: CASSDLYFTSSGNTIYF. The CDR3 DNA follows: TGTGCCAGCAGTGATCTCTACTTCACGTCCTCTGGAAACACCATATATTTT.

J is TRBJ2-7 and V is TRBV7-9; D is ambiguous. This CDR3 region has 14 residues. Germline V gene data show CDR1 as SEHNR and CDR2 as FQNEAQ (reference sequence). V lost 2 bases and J lost 2, with 10 bases in between. The CDR3 loop reads CASSLYPLTYEQYF. Here the CDR3 DNA reads TGTGCCAGCAGCTTATATCCACTTACCTACGAGCAGTACTTC.

The V gene is TRBV11-2, the J gene TRBJ1-1; TRBD1 agrees at 12 bases. V was clipped by 1 base and J by 5 bases; unmatched bases: 11. The CDR3 runs to 18 residues. The germline CDR1 and CDR2 sequences are SGHAT and FQNNGV. The CDR3 nucleotides read TGTGCCAGCAGCTTAGTCGGACCGGGACAGGGGGCTTGGACTGAAGCTTTCTTT. Translated, it gives CASSLVGPGQGAWTEAFF. Full variable domain (missing parts from reference TRBV11-2 and TRBJ1-1): EAGVAQSPRYKIIEKRQSVAFWCNPISGHATLYWYQQILGQGPKLLIQFQNNGVVDDSQLPKDRFSAERLKGVDSTLKIQPAKLEDSAVYLCASSLVGPGQGAWTEAFFGQGTRLTVV.

The V call is TRBV6-5, the J call TRBJ1-6, with no clear D. The CDR3 has 15 amino acids. Per germline, CDR1 MNHEY and CDR2 SVGAGI. Trimming removed 2 bases at V and 6 bases at J, with 11 bases between. CDR3 bases: TGTGCCAGCAGTTACAGGGAGGCCCCTAATTCACCCCTCCACTTT. Translated, it gives CASSYREAPNSPLHF.

This clone was counted a few times. The chain is built from TRBV19 and TRBJ1-2, with 7 bases that match TRBD1. CDR3 size: 13 residues. Germline loops: CDR1 LNHDA, CDR2 SQIVND (reference sequence). The trim removed 8 bases at V and 7 bases at J, leaving 10 bases unmatched. This CDR3 is CASRDYRGGGYTF. CDR3 in DNA: TGTGCCAGTCGTGATTACAGGGGCGGTGGCTACACCTTC.

This clone came up once. V gene TRBV11-2 combines with J gene TRBJ1-2; D is unclear. The germline V gene has CDR1 SGHAT and CDR2 FQNNGV. This CDR3 is built from 12 residues. V was cut by 1 base and J by 5 bases, with 5 bases left in between. For the CDR3, the DNA is TGTGCCAGCAGCTTAGGAGAGTATGGCTACACCTTC. Amino acids: CASSLGEYGYTF.

This rearrangement joins TRBV7-8 to TRBJ2-1, with 8 bases fitting TRBD2. Trimming at V came to 3 bases and at J to 2 bases, leaving 6 bases not matched to a gene. CDR3 length equals 16 residues. Germline V lookup: CDR1 SGHVS, CDR2 FQNEAQ. Here the CDR3 reads CASSLFAGGPYNEQFF. The CDR3 bases are TGTGCCAGCAGCTTGTTCGCGGGGGGTCCCTACAATGAGCAGTTCTTC. Full variable domain (rest looked up from reference TRBV7-8 and TRBJ2-1): GAGVSQSPRYKVAKRGQDVALRCDPISGHVSLFWYQQALGQGPEFLTYFQNEAQLDKSGLPSDRFFAERPEGSVSTLKIQRTQQEDSAVYLCASSLFAGGPYNEQFFGPGTRLTVL.

The gene calls are TRBV5-6 and TRBJ2-2; D gene uncertain. The CDR3 consists of 13 residues. Germline CDR1 reads SGHDT; CDR2 reads YYEEEE. V lost 1 base and J lost 5, with 6 bases in between. The CDR3 bases are TGTGCCAGCAGCTTGCGGTTTACCGGGGAGCTGTTTTTT. Amino acids: CASSLRFTGELFF.

The DNA for the CDR3 is TGTGCCAGCAGCACCCTGGGGAGGGGCGAAGAGACCCAGTACTTC. Translation gives CASSTLGRGEETQYF. This sequence joins TRBV7-6 and TRBJ2-5; 7 nucleotides align to TRBD2. After removal of 5 bases from V and 3 bases from J, the junction contained 9 bases not matched to a gene. The CDR3 has 15 residues. Germline V lookup: CDR1 SGHVS, CDR2 FNYEAQ.